Below, one T cell receptor beta chain is given with its context. An end of the junction differs from the germline gene, which may be a read error. The record originates from a study of glioma-infiltrating T cells. Using RNA template, CDR3s of TCR alpha and beta were amplified with iRepertoire arm-PCR. One-step reverse transcription and amplification started from approximately 100-400 ng of tissue mRNA or PBMC total RNA. TCRdb re-called the multiplex PCR reads through MiXCR, storing one row per CDR3 protein. The profile shows about 180,000 distinct CDR3 sequences, about 46% of them singletons. This CDR3 is 15 amino acids long. The germline V gene encodes CDR1 SEHNR and CDR2 FQNEAQ (reference sequence).

The source material was glioma tissue, nonneoplastic brain tissue, or PBMCs (not recorded which). This chain links TRBV7-9 with TRBJ2-1, with a weak D call TRBD1 (5 bases). The receptor's source is a human donor with low-grade glioma or glioblastoma, undergoing nonglioma brain surgery, or in good health (not recorded which). DNA for the CDR3: TGTGCCAGCAGCTTAAAGAAGGGGATCCACAAAGAGCAGTTCTTC. This codes for CASSLKKGIHKEQFF.